Listed below are T cell receptor beta chains from one sample, sequenced in a study of cytomegalovirus exposure and HLA in healthy donors. Assay used: immunoSEQ multiplex PCR; TCRdb lists only in-frame clones, some missing. The sample shows 200,000 or so clones, roughly 70% of them seen only once. Sequencing input: PBMCs. These TCRs come from a man in his forties in good health and CMV-seropositive. The CDR3 runs from the conserved cysteine through the conserved F or W. The order of the fields is D gene, clone size, V gene, J gene, CDR3 DNA, CDR3 protein. D genes are given only for firm matches. Expanded clones get a size class; other rows say once, few or many, or leave the size out.

>-|few|TRBV21-1|TRBJ1-3
TGTGCCAGCAGCCACCCGGGGGGAGCCACCATATATTTT
CASSHPGGATIYF
>TRBD1|-|TRBV5-6|TRBJ1-5
TGTGCCAGCAGCTCGGACAGGGGCCCCCAGCATTTT
CASSSDRGPQHF
>-|once|TRBV18|TRBJ1-1
TGTGCCAGCTCACCACCACGGAATGGCGGCACTGAAGCTTTCTTT
CASSPPRNGGTEAFF
>TRBD1|-|TRBV27|TRBJ1-5
TGTGCCAGCAGTTACAGGGGAGATCAGCCCCAGCATTTT
CASSYRGDQPQHF
>-|-|TRBV5-1|TRBJ2-2
TGCGCCAGCAGCTTGGCCGGTGGTGTGATTGACGGGGGGGAGCTGTTTTTT
CASSLAGGVIDGGELFF
>TRBD1|-|TRBV19|TRBJ1-2
TGTGCCAGTACCCAGGGGGCAGGCCTGACCACTAACTATGGCTACACCTTC
CASTQGAGLTTNYGYTF
>-|-|TRBV21-1|TRBJ2-7
TGTGCCAGCAGCAAGGGACAAGACTACGAGCAGTACTTC
CASSKGQDYEQYF
>-|-|TRBV4-1|TRBJ1-2
TGCGCCAGCAGCCTACGGGCCGCACGGGAGTCCTATGGCTACACCTTC
CASSLRAARESYGYTF
>-|-|TRBV2|TRBJ2-2
TGTGCCAGCAGCCGCGACGCCGACTCGAACACCGGGGAGCTGTTTTTT
CASSRDADSNTGELFF
>TRBD2|-|TRBV5-1|TRBJ2-1
TGCGCCAGCAGTCGGGGGGCGGGAGGGACGTACAATGAGCAGTTCTTC
CASSRGAGGTYNEQFF
>-|-|TRBV28|TRBJ2-7
TGTGCCAGCAGTAGCCCACAGGTGATCTACGAGCAGTACTTC
CASSSPQVIYEQYF
>TRBD1|-|TRBV5-1|TRBJ2-1
TGCGCCAGCAGCCCCGGGACAGGTGGGAATGAGCAGTTCTTC
CASSPGTGGNEQFF
>-|-|TRBV6-5|TRBJ2-7
TGTGCCAGCAGTTACTCGCGCGGGCCGATAGGCTACGAGCAGTACTTC
CASSYSRGPIGYEQYF
>-|once|TRBV6-5|TRBJ1-1
TGTGCCAGCAGTGACACCGTGAACACTGAAGCTTTCTTT
CASSDTVNTEAFF